These T cell receptor beta chains were read from a single sample in a study of Graves' ophthalmopathy and Graves' hyperthyroidism. A single record per CDR3 protein comes from TCRdb applying MiXCR to the multiplex PCR reads. The sample comprises over 650,000 distinct CDR3 sequences, over 40% of which are singletons, and about 3.3% rests with the top ten. What was sequenced was peripheral blood. The receptors originated from an adult man with Graves' ophthalmopathy. Each CDR3 is given with its conserved first and last residue. Fields, in order: V gene, CDR3 length, D gene, clone size, J gene, CDR3 DNA, CDR3 protein. The D gene is left open where the match is weak. Clone size is stated in some rows and not others, as once, few, many or a class when expanded.

TRBV7-2,16,.,.,TRBJ1-3,TGTGCCAGCAGCGACCCGGGACAAGACTCTGGAAACACCATATATTTT,CASSDPGQDSGNTIYF
TRBV7-9,14,TRBD2,.,TRBJ2-3,TGTGCCACTCAAACTAGCGGCATTAGTGAAACGCAGTATTTT,CATQTSGISETQYF
TRBV6-1,16,TRBD1,few,TRBJ1-2,TGTGCCAGCAGTTACTCTACCGGGACAGCTAACTATGGCTACACCTTC,CASSYSTGTANYGYTF
TRBV5-1,13,.,.,TRBJ1-4,TGCGCCAGCAGCGGGACCTTTAATGAAAAACTGTTTTTT,CASSGTFNEKLFF
TRBV20-1,12,.,.,TRBJ1-5,TGCAGTGCAAAGCAGGGCAATCAGCCCCAGCATTTT,CSAKQGNQPQHF
TRBV13,15,.,.,TRBJ2-5,TGTGCCAGCAGCTTAGTAAATCGAGGGGGAGAGACCCAGTACTTC,CASSLVNRGGETQYF
TRBV7-2,15,TRBD1,.,TRBJ1-1,TGTGCCAGCAGTTACCGAAGACAGGGTGGGGCTGAAGCTTTCTTT,CASSYRRQGGAEAFF
TRBV13,16,TRBD2,few,TRBJ2-2,TGTGCCAGCAGCTCAGGACTAGCGGTCCTTCATGGGGAGCTGTTTTTT,CASSSGLAVLHGELFF
TRBV19,19,TRBD2,.,TRBJ2-2,TGTGCCAGTAGTTTTCGACTAGCGGGAGGACCACTTCACACCGGGGAGCTGTTTTTT,CASSFRLAGGPLHTGELFF
TRBV5-8,15,TRBD1,many,TRBJ1-6,TGTGCCAGCAGCATGGACAGGGGGCCCCATTCGGCCCTCCACTTT,CASSMDRGPHSALHF
TRBV29-1,13,.,.,TRBJ1-5,TGCAGCGTCCTGGGAGGGGGGCAAGAGACCCAGCATTTT,CSVLGGGQETQHF
TRBV7-2,14,.,many,TRBJ1-1,TGTGCCAGCAGCTTAGGGTTCGTGAACACTGAAGCTTTCTTT,CASSLGFVNTEAFF
TRBV24-1,11,.,many,TRBJ1-2,TGTGCCACCGCGGATGCCTATGGCTACACCTTC,CATADAYGYTF
TRBV6-5,15,TRBD1,.,TRBJ1-1,TGTGCCAGCAGTTATGGACAGGGTTTGAGCACTGAAGCTTTCTTT,CASSYGQGLSTEAFF
TRBV7-3,14,TRBD2,many,TRBJ2-5,TGTGCCAGCAGCTTAAGTGGGGGGGAAGAGACCCAGTACTTC,CASSLSGGEETQYF
TRBV6-2/TRBV6-3,17,TRBD2,.,TRBJ2-7,TGTGCCAGCAGTTACACCCCTTTCCAGCGGGGGAACTACGAGCAGTACTTC,CASSYTPFQRGNYEQYF
TRBV20-1,13,TRBD2,.,TRBJ2-7,TGCAGTGCCGCGGGACTAGCGGTATACGAGCAGTACTTC,CSAAGLAVYEQYF
TRBV2,13,TRBD1,.,TRBJ2-2,TGTGCCACCGGGACAGGGAGCCCCGGGGAGCTGTTTTTT,CATGTGSPGELFF
TRBV7-3,14,.,few,TRBJ2-7,TGTGCCAGCAGCTTATGGGGTGGAGGGGACGAGCAGTACTTC,CASSLWGGGDEQYF
TRBV19,16,.,many,TRBJ1-5,TGTGCCAGTAGTATAGCTCCGGGACCCTCTAATCAGCCCCAGCATTTT,CASSIAPGPSNQPQHF
TRBV11-2,12,.,.,TRBJ1-1,TGTGCCAGCAGCTTAGGGACAGCTGAAGCTTTCTTT,CASSLGTAEAFF
TRBV7-9,14,.,.,TRBJ1-5,TGTGCCTGGAGTGGCTGGGATAGCAATCAGCCCCAGCATTTT,CAWSGWDSNQPQHF
TRBV19,16,TRBD1,few,TRBJ1-5,TGTGCCAGTAGGATCCGGGACAGGGGGATCAATCAGCCCCAGCATTTT,CASRIRDRGINQPQHF
TRBV7-3,15,.,.,TRBJ2-1,TGTGCCAGCAGTCGGCGGGGTGGGGATTACAATGAGCAGTTCTTC,CASSRRGGDYNEQFF
TRBV25-1,14,.,many,TRBJ1-2,TGTGCCAGCAGTGAATTTCCTGGAGGGGAGGGCTACACCTTC,CASSEFPGGEGYTF
TRBV15,16,TRBD2,many,TRBJ2-5,TGTGCCACCAGCGGAGGGACTAGCGGGGGGGTCGAGACCCAGTACTTC,CATSGGTSGGVETQYF
TRBV7-7,16,.,many,TRBJ2-5,TGTGCCAGCAGCTTAGAGATCGGGTCGGGGCAAGAGACCCAGTACTTC,CASSLEIGSGQETQYF
TRBV7-8,16,.,many,TRBJ2-7,TGTGCCAGCAGCTTAAAACTTATAGGTAGAGAAGTGGAGCAGTACTTC,CASSLKLIGREVEQYF
TRBV2,13,.,many,TRBJ1-3,TGTGCCAGCAGTGGGGGGATTGGAAACACCATATATTTT,CASSGGIGNTIYF
TRBV9,13,.,many,TRBJ2-5,TGTGCCAGCACCCCCGGGGGCGCAGAGACCCAGTACTTC,CASTPGGAETQYF
TRBV27,14,TRBD2,few,TRBJ2-7,TGTGCCAGTAGTGAACCGGGACTAGCGGGAGAGCAGTACTTC,CASSEPGLAGEQYF
TRBV25-1,13,.,many,TRBJ1-2,TGTGCCAGCAGTACCACAGGAGCTTATGGCTACACCTTC,CASSTTGAYGYTF
TRBV5-1,11,.,.,TRBJ2-5,TGCGCGAGTCGGACGGCGGAGGCCCAGTACTTC,CASRTAEAQYF
TRBV10-3,14,TRBD1,.,TRBJ1-5,TGTGCCACCATGGGGGGACAGAGCAATCAGCCCCAGCATTTT,CATMGGQSNQPQHF
TRBV7-3,13,.,many,TRBJ2-7,TGTGCCAGCAGCTTAATTGGGGGAGCCGAGCAGTACTTC,CASSLIGGAEQYF
TRBV2,15,TRBD2,many,TRBJ2-2,TGTGCCACCATCCTAGCGGGGGTAAACACCGGGGAGCTGTTTTTT,CATILAGVNTGELFF
TRBV7-3,15,TRBD2,.,TRBJ2-5,TGTGCCAGCAGCTTACTAGCGGGGAGTTGGGAGACCCAGTACTTC,CASSLLAGSWETQYF
TRBV5-8,15,.,many,TRBJ1-5,TGTGCCAGCAGCCCCGGAGGAGGTTACAATCAGCCCCAGCATTTT,CASSPGGGYNQPQHF
TRBV24-1,13,.,.,TRBJ2-1,TGTGCCACCAGTGATTTTACGGGAAATGAGCAGTTCTTC,CATSDFTGNEQFF
TRBV20-1,12,.,many,TRBJ2-7,TGCAGTGCTTCCCGATCAGCTTACGAGCAGTACTTC,CSASRSAYEQYF
TRBV6-1,8,.,many,TRBJ2-5,TGTGCCAGCAGCGGGGGGTACTTC,CASSGGYF
TRBV29-1,13,.,.,TRBJ1-1,TGCAGCAGAGGAGGGCAGGCGAACACTGAAGCTTTCTTT,CSRGGQANTEAFF
TRBV7-6,14,.,many,TRBJ1-1,TGTGCCAGCAGCGAAAACAGGGCTCTCACTGAAGCTTTCTTT,CASSENRALTEAFF
TRBV5-8,14,TRBD1,.,TRBJ2-5,TGTGCCAGCAGCCCACGGGACAGTGGATCGACCCAGTACTTC,CASSPRDSGSTQYF
TRBV30,13,.,.,TRBJ1-1,TGTGCCTGGAGTGTAGAGGTGAACACTGAAGCTTTCTTT,CAWSVEVNTEAFF
TRBV7-9,17,TRBD2,many,TRBJ2-2,TGTGCCAGCAGTGGCCTTTCCGGGACTAGCGTAACCGGGGAGCTGTTTTTT,CASSGLSGTSVTGELFF
TRBV19,14,TRBD1,.,TRBJ1-5,TGTGCCAGCAAAGACTGGACAGGGCGGCAGCCCCAGCATTTT,CASKDWTGRQPQHF
TRBV27,13,.,few,TRBJ2-3,TGTGCCAGCAGTTTAAGTAGCAATCAGCCCCAGTATTTT,CASSLSSNQPQYF
TRBV7-6,15,TRBD2,.,TRBJ2-7,TGTGCCAGCAGCTTCAGTCCTAGCGGGGTTTACGAGCAGTACTTC,CASSFSPSGVYEQYF
TRBV19,14,TRBD1,many,TRBJ1-2,TGTGCCAGTAGTCCCCCAGGGGGAGGCTATGGCTACACCTTC,CASSPPGGGYGYTF
TRBV9,13,.,.,TRBJ2-1,TGTGCCAGCAGCGTCGCCACCTACAATGAGCAGTTCTTC,CASSVATYNEQFF
TRBV12-3/TRBV12-4,13,TRBD1,many,TRBJ2-2,TGTGCCAGCGGACTCCAGGGGGCCGGGGAGCTGTTTTTT,CASGLQGAGELFF
TRBV12-3/TRBV12-4,13,.,many,TRBJ2-5,TGTGCCAGCGGTCTCCGGGGAGTCGAGACCCAGTACTTC,CASGLRGVETQYF
TRBV7-3,10,.,many,TRBJ2-5,TGTGCCAGCAGCCGGGACCCGGCGTACTTC,CASSRDPAYF
TRBV10-3,13,.,.,TRBJ2-7,TGTGCCATCAGATCGGGGAGGAGACACGAGCAGTGCTTC,CAIRSGRRHEQCF
TRBV29-1,15,TRBD1,many,TRBJ2-7,TGCAGCGTTGTTGCTCTCGGACAGGGGATCTACGAGCAGTACTTC,CSVVALGQGIYEQYF
TRBV7-8,14,TRBD1,.,TRBJ2-7,TGTGCCAGCAGCCCCGGGACAGACCCCTACGAGCAGTACTTC,CASSPGTDPYEQYF